Sequencing of this T cell receptor (beta chain) was carried out in a study of cytomegalovirus exposure and HLA in healthy donors. This clone was detected once. The primer mix had 60 Vbeta and 13 Jbeta primers. Profiled with immunoSEQ multiplex PCR; TCRdb holds only in-frame clones, not every one. The profile shows fewer than 200,000 clones, 65% to 85% of them singletons. The TCR comes from a man aged 40-55 years in good health and CMV-seropositive. The sample taken for sequencing was PBMCs.

The CDR3 DNA reads TGTGCCAGCACCCTGGGGGGGTTTAATGAAAAACTGTTTTTT. Its translation is CASTLGGFNEKLFF. V and J are TRBV7-6 and TRBJ1-4, with D maybe TRBD1 (5 bases). V was cut by 7 bases and J by 4 bases, with 13 bases left in between. CDR3 length equals 14 residues. Germline V gives CDR1 SGHVS, CDR2 FNYEAQ.